One and the same sample provided the 8 T cell receptor beta chains below, sequenced in a study of shared clonotypes between healthy human individuals. Assay used: immunoSEQ multiplex PCR; TCRdb lists only in-frame clones, some missing. The repertoire has about 2.2 million clones, roughly 95% of them found once; the top ten carry more than 1.5%. The naive CD8 subset, CD45RO-negative cells positively selected for CCR7, excluded terminally differentiated effector memory CD45RA+ cells. The material sequenced was naive CD8+ T cells from PBMCs. The receptor set was obtained from a man between 18 and 35 years old in good health. Some clones in this sample may be carry-over from other donors' samples.

In its sample, this clone was seen once. The chain links TRBV9 to TRBJ2-1; 13 nucleotides agree with TRBD2. Germline values: CDR1 SGDLS, CDR2 YYNGEE. This CDR3 comprises 18 residues. V lost 7 bases to trimming and J lost 3 bases; unmatched junction nucleotides: 13. This chain's CDR3 is CASGSGTSGTGVYNEQFF. In nucleotides, the CDR3 is TGTGCCAGCGGATCCGGGACTAGCGGGACTGGGGTCTACAATGAGCAGTTCTTC.

This sequence joins TRBV5-1 and TRBJ2-1; no firm D call. Trimming took off 0 bases at V and 10 bases at J, with 17 bases between the two ends. Germline loops: CDR1 SGHRS, CDR2 YFSETQ. The CDR3 is 15 residues long. For the CDR3, the DNA is TGCGCCAGCAGCTTGGATTTTAATGGGGTGGGGGAGCAGTTCTTC. Translating gives CASSLDFNGVGEQFF.

This chain joins TRBV6-1 and TRBJ2-5; TRBD1 agrees at 7 bases. Trimming at V came to 5 bases and at J to 5 bases, leaving 8 bases not matched to a gene. The CDR3 runs 14 residues. Germline V gene lookup returns CDR1 MNHNS and CDR2 SASEGT. CDR3 in amino acids: CASSQTGLRETQYF. CDR3 nucleotides: TGTGCCAGCAGTCAGACAGGGCTACGGGAGACCCAGTACTTC.

This sequence joins TRBV13 and TRBJ2-7, with D unclear. This CDR3 is 13 amino acids long. Per the germline V gene, CDR1 is PRHDT and CDR2 is FYEKMQ (reference sequence). V lost 5 bases to trimming and J lost 6 bases, with 14 bases between them. The CDR3 coding sequence is TGTGCCAGCAGCCTCCCGACAAAACCCGAGCAGTACTTC. This translates into CASSLPTKPEQYF.

This clone was observed once. The chain couples TRBV6-5 to TRBJ1-1, with TRBD1 matching over 7 bases. Per the germline V gene, CDR1 is MNHEY and CDR2 is SVGAGI. J was trimmed by 4 bases and V by 5 bases; bases with no gene match: 7. This CDR3 has 14 amino acids. The CDR3 region has the DNA TGTGCCAGCAGTCCAAGACAGGGTTCCACTGAAGCTTTCTTT. This codes for CASSPRQGSTEAFF.

The chain combines TRBV19 with TRBJ1-5, with D unclear. Germline-derived CDR1 and CDR2 are LNHDA and SQIVND (reference sequence). The V and J ends lost 3 bases and 2 bases respectively, with 14 bases between them. The CDR3 length is 16 residues. In DNA form, the CDR3 reads TGTGCCAGTAGTATTTCCGAGTGGGATGGCAATCAGCCCCAGCATTTT. Its translation: CASSISEWDGNQPQHF.

The V and J genes are TRBV28 and TRBJ2-1; 8 bases fit TRBD2. V gave up 0 bases and J gave up 0 bases; unmatched junction bases: 1. Germline V gene lookup returns CDR1 MDHEN and CDR2 SYDVKM. This CDR3 comprises 16 residues. CDR3 residues: CASSLWGTSSYNEQFF. In nucleotides, the CDR3 is TGTGCCAGCAGTTTATGGGGGACTAGCTCCTACAATGAGCAGTTCTTC.

J is TRBJ1-4 and V is TRBV27; D is ambiguous. Germline CDR1 MNHEY, CDR2 SMNVEV (reference sequence). Between the trimmed V and J ends, which lost 5 bases and 0 bases, there was a span of 10 bases. The CDR3 spans 15 residues. CDR3 loop: CASSQDGSTNEKLFF. DNA of the CDR3: TGTGCCAGCAGTCAAGACGGATCAACTAATGAAAAACTGTTTTTT.